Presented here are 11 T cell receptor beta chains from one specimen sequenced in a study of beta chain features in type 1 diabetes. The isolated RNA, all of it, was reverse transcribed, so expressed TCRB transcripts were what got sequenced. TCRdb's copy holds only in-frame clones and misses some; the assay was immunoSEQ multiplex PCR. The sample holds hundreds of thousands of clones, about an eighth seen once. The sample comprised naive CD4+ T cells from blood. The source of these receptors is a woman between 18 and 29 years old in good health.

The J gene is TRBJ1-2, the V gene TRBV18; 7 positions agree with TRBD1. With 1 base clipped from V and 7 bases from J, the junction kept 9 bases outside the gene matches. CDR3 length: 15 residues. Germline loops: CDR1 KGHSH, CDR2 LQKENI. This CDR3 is CASSPLSGTEGGYTF. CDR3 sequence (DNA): TGTGCCAGCTCACCACTCTCCGGGACAGAGGGTGGCTACACCTTC. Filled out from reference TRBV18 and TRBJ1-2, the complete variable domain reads NAGVMQNPRHLVRRRGQEARLRCSPMKGHSHVYWYRQLPEEGLKFMVYLQKENIIDESGMPKERFSAEFPKEGPSILRIQQVVRGDSAAYFCASSPLSGTEGGYTFGSGTRLTVV.

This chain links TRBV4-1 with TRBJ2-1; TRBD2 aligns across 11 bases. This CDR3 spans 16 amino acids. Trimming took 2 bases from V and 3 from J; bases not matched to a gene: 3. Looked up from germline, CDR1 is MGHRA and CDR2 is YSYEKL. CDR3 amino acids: CASSQPTSGVYNEQFF. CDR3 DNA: TGCGCCAGCAGCCAACCGACTAGCGGGGTCTACAATGAGCAGTTCTTC.

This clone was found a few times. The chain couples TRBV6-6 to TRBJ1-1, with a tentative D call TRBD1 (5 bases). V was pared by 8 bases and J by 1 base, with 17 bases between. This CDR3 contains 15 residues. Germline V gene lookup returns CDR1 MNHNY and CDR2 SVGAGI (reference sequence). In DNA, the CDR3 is TGTGCCAGCGGGTCGAGAGACAGCTCGAACACTGAAGCTTTCTTT. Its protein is CASGSRDSSNTEAFF.

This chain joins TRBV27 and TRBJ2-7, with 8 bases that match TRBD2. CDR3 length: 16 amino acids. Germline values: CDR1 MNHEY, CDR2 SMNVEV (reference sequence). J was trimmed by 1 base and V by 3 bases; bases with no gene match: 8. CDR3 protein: CASSFRTTSGSYEQYF. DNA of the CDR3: TGTGCCAGCAGTTTCAGAACCACTAGCGGTTCCTACGAGCAGTACTTC.

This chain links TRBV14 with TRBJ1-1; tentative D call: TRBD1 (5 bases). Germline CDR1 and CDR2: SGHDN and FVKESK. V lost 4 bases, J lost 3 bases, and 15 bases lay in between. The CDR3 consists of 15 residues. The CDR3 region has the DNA TGTGCCAGCAGCCGCATCGGGGGTAGCGACACTGAAGCTTTCTTT. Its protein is CASSRIGGSDTEAFF.

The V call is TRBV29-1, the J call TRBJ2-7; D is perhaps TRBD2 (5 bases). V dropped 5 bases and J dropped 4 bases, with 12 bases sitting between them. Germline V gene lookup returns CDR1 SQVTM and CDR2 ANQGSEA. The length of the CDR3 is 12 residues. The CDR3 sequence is CSVRPGGYEQYF. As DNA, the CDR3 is TGCAGCGTTCGGCCTGGCGGGTACGAGCAGTACTTC.

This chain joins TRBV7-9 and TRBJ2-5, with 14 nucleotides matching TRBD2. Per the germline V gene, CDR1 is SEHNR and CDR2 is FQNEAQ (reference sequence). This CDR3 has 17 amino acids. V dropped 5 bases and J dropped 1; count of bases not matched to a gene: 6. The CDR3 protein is CASSPGTSGSPQETQYF. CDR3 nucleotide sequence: TGTGCCAGCAGCCCCGGGACTAGCGGGAGTCCCCAAGAGACCCAGTACTTC.

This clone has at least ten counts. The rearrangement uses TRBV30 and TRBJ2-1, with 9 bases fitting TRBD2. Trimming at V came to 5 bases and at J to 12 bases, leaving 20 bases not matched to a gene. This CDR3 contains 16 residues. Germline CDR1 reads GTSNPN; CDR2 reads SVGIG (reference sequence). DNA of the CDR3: TGTGCCTGGGACCTCCCTGTGGGGCGGGAGGGCCGTCGGCAGTTCTTC. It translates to CAWDLPVGREGRRQFF.

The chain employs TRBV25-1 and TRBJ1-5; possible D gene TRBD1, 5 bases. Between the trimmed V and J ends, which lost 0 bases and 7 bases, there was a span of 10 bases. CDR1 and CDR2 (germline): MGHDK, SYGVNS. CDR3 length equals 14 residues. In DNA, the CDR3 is TGTGCCAGCAGTGAATATGTGGAGGGGCAGCCCCAGCATTTT. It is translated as CASSEYVEGQPQHF.

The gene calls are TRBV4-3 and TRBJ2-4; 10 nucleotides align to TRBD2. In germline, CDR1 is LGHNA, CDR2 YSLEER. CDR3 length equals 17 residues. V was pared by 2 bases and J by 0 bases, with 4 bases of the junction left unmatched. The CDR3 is CASSQIAGGLAKNIQYF. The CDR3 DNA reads TGCGCCAGCAGCCAAATAGCGGGGGGACTAGCCAAAAACATTCAGTACTTC.

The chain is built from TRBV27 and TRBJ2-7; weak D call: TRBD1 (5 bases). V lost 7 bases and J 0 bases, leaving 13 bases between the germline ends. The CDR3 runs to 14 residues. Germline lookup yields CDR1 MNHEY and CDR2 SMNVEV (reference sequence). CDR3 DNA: TGTGCCAGCAAGGGGTGGGGAAGCTCCTACGAGCAGTACTTC. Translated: CASKGWGSSYEQYF.